The TCR beta chain described here comes from a study of T-cell reconstitution after alpha-beta-depleted transplantation in children (dated by TCRdb to 2016 to 2018). With respect to the entire study: Using TCR repertoire profiling, the study followed T-cell immune reconstitution in a quantitative way in children after TCRalphabeta/CD19-depleted allogeneic hematopoietic cell transplantation.

In light of the paper, this sample's treatment or condition label describes: allogeneic hematopoietic cell transplantation with graft depleted of TCRalphabeta T cells and CD19 B cells. The transplant recipients were children given TCRalphabeta/CD19-depleted allogeneic hematopoietic cell grafts. Library construction relied on PCR. The run used an Illumina HiSeq 2500. TCR libraries were prepared with molecular barcoding, using unique molecular identifiers to normalize TCRbeta repertoire quantification. The raw public reads went through TCRdb reprocessing: fastp at Q25, MiXCR clone calling, in-frame beta chains kept. A single entry per CDR3 protein holds the most common genes and DNA from its merged rows. The sample profile shows a few hundred thousand distinct CDR3 sequences; around 25% of them were found once. The ten largest clones represent more than 2% of the sample. Trimmed from V: 8 bases; trimmed from J: 6 bases; junction bases lacking a gene match: 11. The cysteine opens and the phenylalanine closes a CDR3 of 17 amino acids. Solely the CDR3 DNA is kept, with 51 bases framed from the first base. The germline V gene (reference sequence) specifies LGHDT as CDR1 and YNNKEL as CDR2.

This clonotype turned up a few times. Which antigen it targets is not known. This may stem from a read error, because a much larger clone lies one nucleotide away. The paper's findings and limits, for the study overall: In some patients, high TCRbeta diversity at day 60 was attributed to recipient T cells and intrathymic progenitors that had survived conditioning. Over the following months the frequencies of hyperexpanded clones went down, and after one year T-cell counts and TCRbeta diversity were mostly credited to newly produced T cells. Apparently early alphabetaT-cell count recovery about two months after transplant reportedly relied on only several hundred rapidly expanded clones derived from non-depleted graft cells.

The rearranged chain carries TRBV3-1 and TRBJ2-1, with TRBD2 matching 15 junction bases. The sequence was collected from a girl aged 2-10 years with Fanconi anemia, due to receive a stem cell transplant. The sample consisted of PBMCs, taken before TCRalphabeta/CD19-depleted stem cell transplant. The DNA reads TGTGCCAGCTGCCTTGGGACTAGCGGGGGGCGACGCAATGAGCAGTTCTTC. It translates to CASCLGTSGGRRNEQFF.